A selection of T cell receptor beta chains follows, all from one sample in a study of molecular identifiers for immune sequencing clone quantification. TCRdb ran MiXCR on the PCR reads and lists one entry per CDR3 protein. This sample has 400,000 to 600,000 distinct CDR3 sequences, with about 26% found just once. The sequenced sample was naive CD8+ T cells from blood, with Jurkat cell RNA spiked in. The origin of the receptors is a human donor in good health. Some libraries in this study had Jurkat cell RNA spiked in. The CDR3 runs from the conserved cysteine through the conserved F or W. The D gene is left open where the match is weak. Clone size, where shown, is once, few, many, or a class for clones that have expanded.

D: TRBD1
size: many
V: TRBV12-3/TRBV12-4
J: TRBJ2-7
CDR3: CASSPTPQGAFEQYF
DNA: TGTGCCAGCAGTCCGACCCCGCAGGGGGCGTTCGAGCAGTACTTC

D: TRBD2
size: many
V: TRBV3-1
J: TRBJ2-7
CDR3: CASSPPSGGYEQYF
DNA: TGTGCCAGCAGCCCTCCTAGCGGGGGCTACGAGCAGTACTTC

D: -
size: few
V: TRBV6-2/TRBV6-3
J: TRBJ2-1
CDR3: CASSSYRLGASYNEQFF
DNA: TGTGCCAGCAGTAGCTACCGTCTCGGGGCATCCTACAATGAGCAGTTCTTC

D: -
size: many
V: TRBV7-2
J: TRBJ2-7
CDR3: CASSFRDFSYEQYF
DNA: TGTGCCAGCAGCTTCCGGGACTTCTCCTACGAGCAGTACTTC

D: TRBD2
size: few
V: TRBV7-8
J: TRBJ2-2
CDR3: CASSAHAWRGVNTGELFF
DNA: TGTGCCAGCAGCGCCCATGCTTGGCGGGGGGTCAACACCGGGGAGCTGTTTTTT

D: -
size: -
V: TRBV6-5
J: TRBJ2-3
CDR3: CASSGGRADTQYF
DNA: TGTGCCAGCAGTGGGGGCAGGGCAGATACGCAGTATTTT

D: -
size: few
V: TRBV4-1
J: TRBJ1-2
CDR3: CASSQGFRGHYSYTF
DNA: TGCGCCAGCAGCCAAGGATTCAGGGGACATTATAGCTACACCTTC

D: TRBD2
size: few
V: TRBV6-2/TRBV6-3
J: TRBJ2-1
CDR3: CPSSSRIAGGSSSSYNEQFF
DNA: TGTCCCAGCAGTTCCAGGATAGCGGGGGGCTCCTCTAGCTCCTACAATGAGCAGTTCTTC

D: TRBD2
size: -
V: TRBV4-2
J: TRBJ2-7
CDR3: CASSLQREGPYGQYF
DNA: TGTGCCAGCAGCCTCCAGCGGGAGGGTCCCTACGGGCAGTACTTC

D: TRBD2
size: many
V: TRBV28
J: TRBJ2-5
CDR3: CASSSVAGGTQYF
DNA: TGTGCCAGCAGTTCAGTAGCGGGAGGGACCCAGTACTTC

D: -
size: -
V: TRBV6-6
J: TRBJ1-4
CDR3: CASSYRGVEEKLFF
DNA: TGTGCCAGCAGTTACCGGGGGGTAGAGGAAAAACTGTTTTTT

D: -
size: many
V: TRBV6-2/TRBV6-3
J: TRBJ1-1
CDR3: CASAHGTQNTEAFF
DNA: TGTGCCAGCGCTCATGGGACCCAGAACACTGAAGCTTTCTTT

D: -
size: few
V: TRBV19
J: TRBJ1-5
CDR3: CASKEGVRQPQHF
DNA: TGTGCCAGTAAGGAAGGGGTAAGACAGCCCCAGCATTTT

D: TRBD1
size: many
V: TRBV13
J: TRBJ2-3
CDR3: CASSFGQGPDTQYF
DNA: TGTGCCAGCAGCTTCGGACAGGGGCCAGATACGCAGTATTTT

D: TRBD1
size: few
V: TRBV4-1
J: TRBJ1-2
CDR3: CASSQEPGTAANYTF
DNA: TGCGCCAGCAGCCAAGAGCCGGGGACAGCCGCCAACTACACCTTC

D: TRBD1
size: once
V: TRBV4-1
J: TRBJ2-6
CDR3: CASSQVRGLGANVLTF
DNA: TGCGCCAGCAGCCAAGTAAGGGGGCTTGGGGCCAACGTCCTGACTTTC

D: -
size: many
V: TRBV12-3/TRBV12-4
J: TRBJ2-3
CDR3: CASSQTDTQYF
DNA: TGTGCCAGCAGCCAAACAGATACGCAGTATTTT

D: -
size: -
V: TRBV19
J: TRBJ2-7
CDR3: CASSGDYEQYF
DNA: TGTGCCAGTTCGGGGGACTACGAGCAGTACTTC

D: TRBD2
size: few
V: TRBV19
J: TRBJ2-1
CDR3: CASSIGTSEYDEQFF
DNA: TGTGCCAGTAGTATAGGTACTAGCGAGTACGATGAGCAGTTCTTC

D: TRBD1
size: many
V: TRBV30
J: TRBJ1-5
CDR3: CAWSLRDSNQPQHF
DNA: TGTGCCTGGAGTCTCCGGGACAGTAATCAGCCCCAGCATTTT

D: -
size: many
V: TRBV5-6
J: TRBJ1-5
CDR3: CASSDGLISPQHF
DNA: TGTGCCAGCAGCGATGGACTGATCTCGCCCCAGCATTTT

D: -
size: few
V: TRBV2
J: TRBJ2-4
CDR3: CASLGAKNIQYF
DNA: TGTGCCAGCCTTGGGGCCAAAAACATTCAGTACTTC

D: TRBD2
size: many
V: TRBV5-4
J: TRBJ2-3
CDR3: CASSLELAGGTDTQYF
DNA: TGTGCCAGCAGCTTGGAACTAGCGGGAGGCACAGATACGCAGTATTTT

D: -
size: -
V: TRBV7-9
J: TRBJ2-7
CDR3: CASSLGIDEQYF
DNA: TGTGCCAGCAGCCTAGGTATCGACGAGCAGTACTTC

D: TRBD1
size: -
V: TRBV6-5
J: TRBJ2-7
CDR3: CASSYQDRGHKQYF
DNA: TGTGCCAGCAGTTATCAGGACAGGGGACACAAACAGTACTTC

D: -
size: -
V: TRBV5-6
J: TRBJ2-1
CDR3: CASSSGLPYNEQFF
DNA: TGTGCCAGCAGCTCTGGCCTACCGTATAATGAGCAGTTCTTC

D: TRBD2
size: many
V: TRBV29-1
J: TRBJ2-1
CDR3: CSALLAGVNEQFF
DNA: TGCAGCGCGTTGCTAGCGGGAGTGAATGAGCAGTTCTTC

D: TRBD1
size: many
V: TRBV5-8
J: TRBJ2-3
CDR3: CASNPGQATDTQYF
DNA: TGTGCCAGCAACCCGGGACAGGCCACAGATACGCAGTATTTT

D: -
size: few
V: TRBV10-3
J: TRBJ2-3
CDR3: CAISETFTDTQYF
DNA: TGTGCCATCAGTGAGACGTTCACAGATACGCAGTATTTT

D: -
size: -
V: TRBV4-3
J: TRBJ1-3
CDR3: CASSQDLWAGGNTIYF
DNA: TGCGCCAGCAGCCAAGATCTGTGGGCAGGGGGAAACACCATATATTTT

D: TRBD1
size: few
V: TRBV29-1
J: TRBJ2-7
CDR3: CSVEVVGTGAGEQYF
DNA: TGCAGCGTTGAAGTAGTGGGGACAGGGGCGGGTGAGCAGTACTTC

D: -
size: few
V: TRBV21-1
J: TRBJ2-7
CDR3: CASSRERGQTNYEQYF
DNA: TGTGCCAGCAGCAGAGAGCGGGGACAGACCAACTACGAGCAGTACTTC

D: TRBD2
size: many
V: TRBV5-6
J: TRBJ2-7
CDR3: CASSLGLAGSYEQYF
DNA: TGTGCCAGCAGCTTGGGCCTAGCGGGGTCCTACGAGCAGTACTTC

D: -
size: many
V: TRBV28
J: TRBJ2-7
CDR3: CASKVPGEQYF
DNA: TGTGCCAGTAAAGTACCCGGCGAGCAGTACTTC

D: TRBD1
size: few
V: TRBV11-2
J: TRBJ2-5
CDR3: CASSLDGDRSNQETQYF
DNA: TGTGCCAGCAGCTTAGATGGGGACAGGAGCAACCAAGAGACCCAGTACTTC

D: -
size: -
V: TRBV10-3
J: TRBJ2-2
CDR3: CAISTTDTGELFF
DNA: TGTGCCATCAGTACTACCGACACCGGGGAGCTGTTTTTT

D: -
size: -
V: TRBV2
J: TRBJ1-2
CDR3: CATPGRVPFGYTF
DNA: TGTGCCACCCCGGGACGGGTACCTTTCGGCTACACCTTC

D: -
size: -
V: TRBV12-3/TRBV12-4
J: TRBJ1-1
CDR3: CASSYGGANTEASF
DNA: TGTGCCAGCAGTTATGGGGGAGCGAACACTGAAGCTTCCTTT

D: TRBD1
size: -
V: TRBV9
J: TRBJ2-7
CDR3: CASSPSGTVAYEQYF
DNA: TGTGCCAGCAGCCCCTCAGGGACAGTAGCCTACGAGCAGTACTTC

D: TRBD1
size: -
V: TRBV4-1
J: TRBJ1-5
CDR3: CASSQVGTVNRPQHF
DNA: TGCGCCAGCAGCCAAGTTGGGACAGTCAATCGGCCCCAGCATTTT

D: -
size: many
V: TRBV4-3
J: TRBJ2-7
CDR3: CASSQERFGYEQYF
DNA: TGCGCCAGCAGCCAAGAAAGGTTCGGGTACGAGCAGTACTTC

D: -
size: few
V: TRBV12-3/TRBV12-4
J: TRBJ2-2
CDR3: CASSFQGSNTGELFF
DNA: TGTGCCAGCAGTTTCCAGGGTTCGAACACCGGGGAGCTGTTTTTT

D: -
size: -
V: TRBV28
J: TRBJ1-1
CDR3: CASSFRGGLPGAFF
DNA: TGTGCCAGCAGTTTTCGGGGGGGTCTCCCTGGAGCTTTCTTT

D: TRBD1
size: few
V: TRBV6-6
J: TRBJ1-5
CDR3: CASSYGTAAYQPQHF
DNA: TGTGCCAGCAGTTACGGGACAGCCGCCTATCAGCCCCAGCATTTT

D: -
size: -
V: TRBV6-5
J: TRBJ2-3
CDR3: CASSYALGGMSPDTQYF
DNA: TGTGCCAGCAGTTATGCGCTGGGCGGGATGAGCCCAGATACGCAGTATTTT

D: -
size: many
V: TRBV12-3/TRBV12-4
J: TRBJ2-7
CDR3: CASSLYGVSYEQYF
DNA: TGTGCCAGCAGTTTGTACGGGGTGAGCTACGAGCAGTACTTC

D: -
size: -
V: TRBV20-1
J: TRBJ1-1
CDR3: CSARDWSSENTEAFF
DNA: TGCAGTGCTAGAGATTGGTCCTCGGAGAACACTGAAGCTTTCTTT

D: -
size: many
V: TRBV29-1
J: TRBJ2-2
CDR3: CSAYLQLDSYTGELFF
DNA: TGCAGCGCCTACCTCCAGCTCGACAGTTACACCGGGGAGCTGTTTTTT

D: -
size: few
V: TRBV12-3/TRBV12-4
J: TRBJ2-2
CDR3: CATSQGTGELFF
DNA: TGTGCCACCTCACAGGGAACCGGGGAGCTGTTTTTT

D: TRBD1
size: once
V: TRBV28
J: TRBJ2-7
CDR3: CASSPLPGQGSEQYF
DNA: TGTGCCAGCAGTCCGTTACCCGGACAGGGGAGCGAGCAGTACTTC

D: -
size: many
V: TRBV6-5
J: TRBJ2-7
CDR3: CASSPSGLSRQYF
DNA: TGTGCCAGCAGCCCCTCGGGACTGTCTAGGCAGTACTTC

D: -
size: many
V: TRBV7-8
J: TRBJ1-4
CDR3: CASSLGGTTTNEKLFF
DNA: TGTGCCAGCAGCTTAGGTGGGACCACAACTAATGAAAAACTGTTTTTT

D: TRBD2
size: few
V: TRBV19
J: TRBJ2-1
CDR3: CASSSGGAINEQFF
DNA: TGTGCCAGTAGTAGCGGGGGGGCCATCAATGAGCAGTTCTTC

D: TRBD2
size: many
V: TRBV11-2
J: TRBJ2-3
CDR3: CASSLAGRGTDTQYF
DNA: TGTGCCAGCAGCTTAGCGGGGAGGGGCACAGATACGCAGTATTTT

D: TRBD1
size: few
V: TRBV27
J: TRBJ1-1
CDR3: CASRTGGGSEAFF
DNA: TGTGCCAGCAGGACAGGGGGAGGTTCTGAAGCTTTCTTT

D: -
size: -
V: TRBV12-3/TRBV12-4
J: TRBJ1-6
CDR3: CASGYGAYNSPLHF
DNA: TGTGCCAGCGGTTACGGGGCGTATAATTCACCCCTCCACTTT

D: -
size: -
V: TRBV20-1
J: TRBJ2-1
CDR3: CSARVATDNNYNEQFF
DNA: TGCAGTGCTAGGGTCGCGACCGATAACAACTACAATGAGCAGTTCTTC

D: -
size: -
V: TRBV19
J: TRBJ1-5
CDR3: CASLTGQGQPQHF
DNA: TGTGCCAGTCTTACCGGGCAGGGACAGCCCCAGCATTTT

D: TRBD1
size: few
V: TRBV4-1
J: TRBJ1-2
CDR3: CASSQSSQGGRGYTF
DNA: TGCGCCAGCAGCCAATCATCGCAGGGGGGTAGGGGCTACACCTTC

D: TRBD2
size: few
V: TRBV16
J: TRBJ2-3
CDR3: CASSQPSGRPDTQYF
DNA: TGTGCCAGCAGCCAACCTAGCGGGAGACCAGATACGCAGTATTTT